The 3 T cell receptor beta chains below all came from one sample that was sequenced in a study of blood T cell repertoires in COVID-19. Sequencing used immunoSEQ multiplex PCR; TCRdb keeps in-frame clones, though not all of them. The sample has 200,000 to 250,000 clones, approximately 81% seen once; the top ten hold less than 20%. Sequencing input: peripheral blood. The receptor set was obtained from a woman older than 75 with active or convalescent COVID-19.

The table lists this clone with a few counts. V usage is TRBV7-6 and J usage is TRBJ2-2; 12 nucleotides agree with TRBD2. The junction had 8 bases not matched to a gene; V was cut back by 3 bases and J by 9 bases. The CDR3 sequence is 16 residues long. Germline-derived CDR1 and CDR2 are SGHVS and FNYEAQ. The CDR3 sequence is CASSLASGRGRRELFF. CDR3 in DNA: TGTGCCAGCAGCTTGGCTAGCGGGAGGGGTAGGCGGGAGCTGTTTTTT.

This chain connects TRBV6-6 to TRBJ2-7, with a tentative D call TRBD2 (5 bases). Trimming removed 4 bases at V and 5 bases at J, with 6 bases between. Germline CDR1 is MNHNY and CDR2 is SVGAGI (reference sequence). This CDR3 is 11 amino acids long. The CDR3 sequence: CASSSRDEQYF. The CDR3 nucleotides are TGTGCCAGCAGTTCGCGGGACGAGCAGTACTTC.

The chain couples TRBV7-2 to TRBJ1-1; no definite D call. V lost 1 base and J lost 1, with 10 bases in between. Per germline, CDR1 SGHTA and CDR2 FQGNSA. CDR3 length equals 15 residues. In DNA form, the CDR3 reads TGTGCCAGCAGCTTAGATACGGGGAAGAACACTGAAGCTTTCTTT. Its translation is CASSLDTGKNTEAFF.